A single sample gave rise to the 25 T cell receptor beta chains below, sequenced in a study of PD-1 blockade in classical Hodgkin lymphoma. Every patient had relapsed following autologous stem cell transplantation, and cohorts differed in brentuximab vedotin exposure. Sequencing used immunoSEQ multiplex PCR; TCRdb keeps in-frame clones, though not all of them. The table shows tens of thousands of clones, with around 75% occurring only once. The sequenced sample was peripheral blood mononuclear cells (PBMCs), obtained before the second cycle of nivolumab. The receptors stem from a human donor with classical Hodgkin lymphoma.

This clone came up a few times. The rearrangement links TRBV19 to TRBJ2-1; TRBD2 agrees at 8 bases. This CDR3 contains 14 residues. Per germline, CDR1 LNHDA and CDR2 SQIVND (reference sequence). V trimming: 4 bases; J trimming: 9 bases; junction bases outside the gene matches: 8. CDR3 nucleotides: TGTGCCAGTAGTAGTCCAGCGGGAGTGGGTGAGCAGTTCTTC. It yields the protein CASSSPAGVGEQFF.

V usage is TRBV9 and J usage is TRBJ2-7; 9 nucleotides match TRBD2. V gave up 0 bases and J gave up 7 bases; unmatched junction bases: 8. Germline assignment: CDR1 SGDLS and CDR2 YYNGEE. This CDR3 comprises 15 residues. The CDR3 sequence is CASSVAGTSLTEQYF. The CDR3 nucleotides read TGTGCCAGCAGCGTAGCCGGGACTAGCCTTACGGAGCAGTACTTC.

This sequence joins TRBV14 and TRBJ1-4, with 10 bases lining up with TRBD1. CDR1 is SGHDN and CDR2 is FVKESK in the germline V gene. Trimming cost V 4 bases and J 5 bases; bases outside gene matches: 4. The CDR3 has 15 residues. The CDR3, as DNA: TGTGCCAGCAGCCGACGGGGACAGGGGAATGAAAAACTGTTTTTT. It specifies CASSRRGQGNEKLFF.

This chain links TRBV18 with TRBJ1-4; D call uncertain. The V and J ends lost 1 base and 6 bases respectively, with 6 bases between them. CDR3 length equals 13 residues. Germline CDR1 and CDR2: KGHSH and LQKENI. CDR3 sequence: CASSPQPDEKLFF. The CDR3 nucleotides read TGTGCCAGCTCACCACAGCCAGATGAAAAACTGTTTTTT.

The CDR3 loop reads CASRRGGLQGTEAFF. CDR3 nucleotide sequence: TGTGCCAGTAGGAGGGGAGGTCTCCAGGGGACTGAAGCTTTCTTT. This chain joins TRBV19 and TRBJ1-1, with D possibly being TRBD1 (6 bases). The V end was cut by 6 bases, the J end by 5 bases, with 19 bases between. CDR1 is LNHDA and CDR2 is SQIVND in the germline V gene (reference sequence). CDR3 length: 15 amino acids.

The chain combines TRBV5-1 with TRBJ2-1; D perhaps matches TRBD2 (6 bases). This CDR3 contains 15 residues. Germline values: CDR1 SGHRS, CDR2 YFSETQ. The V gene lost 3 bases and the J gene lost 3 bases, with 13 bases spanning the gap. The CDR3 bases are TGCGCCAGCAGCTCGGAGGGGTCGAACTACAATGAGCAGTTCTTC. Its protein product is CASSSEGSNYNEQFF.

This chain connects TRBV5-6 to TRBJ1-1; no reliable D call. This CDR3 region has 12 residues. V was cut by 3 bases and J by 1 base, with 4 bases left in between. CDR1 and CDR2 (germline): SGHDT, YYEEEE. The DNA of the CDR3 is TGTGCCAGCAGCTCCGGGAACACTGAAGCTTTCTTT. This encodes CASSSGNTEAFF.

The chain joins TRBV5-1 to TRBJ2-5; 7 positions agree with TRBD2. The CDR3 is 12 amino acids. J was trimmed by 5 bases and V by 7 bases; bases with no gene match: 5. Germline V lookup: CDR1 SGHRS, CDR2 YFSETQ. The CDR3 DNA reads as TGCGCCAGCGCGAGGGAGGGGGAGACCCAGTACTTC. Translation gives CASAREGETQYF.

This chain connects TRBV9 to TRBJ2-3; possibly TRBD1 for D (5 bases). The germline V gene encodes CDR1 SGDLS and CDR2 YYNGEE. CDR3 length: 15 amino acids. The V and J ends lost 1 base and 1 base respectively, with 10 bases between them. CDR3 bases: TGTGCCAGCAGCGTAAGGGGTCTGGGCACAGATACGCAGTATTTT. This translates into CASSVRGLGTDTQYF.

The chain is built from TRBV21-1 and TRBJ1-3; the D segment call TRBD1 is taken from the table without a DNA check. TRBV21-1 is a pseudogene segment. The CDR3 is 22 residues long. The CDR3 bases are TGTGCCAGCAGCAATAGACAAGACACGCGATTATGTGGTCTTATCTCTGGAAACACCATATATTTT. It yields the protein CASSNRQDTRLCGLISGNTIYF.

This clone was seen a few times. V and J are TRBV18 and TRBJ1-1; D is unclear. V was pared by 4 bases and J by 0 bases, with 15 bases between. The V gene's germline CDR1 is KGHSH and CDR2 LQKENI. The CDR3 is made up of 16 amino acids. CDR3 in amino acids: CASSRPMGGLNTEAFF. CDR3 nucleotides: TGTGCCAGCTCACGACCTATGGGCGGATTGAACACTGAAGCTTTCTTT.

The J gene is TRBJ1-5, the V gene TRBV19, with a weak D call TRBD1 (5 bases). Germline CDR1 and CDR2: LNHDA and SQIVND (reference sequence). The germline V and J ends were trimmed by 4 bases and 0 bases, with 10 bases remaining between them. There are 15 residues in the CDR3. The CDR3: CASSTSGYSNQPQHF. The CDR3 DNA follows: TGTGCCAGTAGTACCTCAGGGTATAGCAATCAGCCCCAGCATTTT.

J is TRBJ2-7 and V is TRBV7-9; 7 positions agree with TRBD2. There are 16 residues in the CDR3. Germline V gene lookup returns CDR1 SEHNR and CDR2 FQNEAQ (reference sequence). Germline trimming cut 4 bases from V and 2 bases from J; bases unmatched to any gene: 11. The CDR3 DNA is TGTGCCAGCAGCTACGGACCTAGCGGATTAACCTACGAGCAGTACTTC. Translated, it gives CASSYGPSGLTYEQYF. Filled out from reference TRBV7-9 and TRBJ2-7, the complete variable domain reads DTGVSQNPRHKITKRGQNVTFRCDPISEHNRLYWYRQTLGQGPEFLTYFQNEAQLEKSRLLSDRFSAERPKGSFSTLEIQRTEQGDSAMYLCASSYGPSGLTYEQYFGPGTRLTVT.

This clone appeared a few times. This rearrangement joins TRBV7-9 to TRBJ1-5; the match to TRBD1 covers 7 bases. The V gene end was trimmed by 5 bases and the J gene end by 2 bases; junction bases not matched to a gene: 6. CDR1 is SEHNR and CDR2 is FQNEAQ in the germline V gene (reference sequence). The CDR3 runs 15 residues. The CDR3 region is CASSPDRVGNQPQHF. In DNA form, the CDR3 reads TGTGCCAGCAGCCCAGACAGGGTGGGCAATCAGCCCCAGCATTTT.

V gene TRBV6-1 combines with J gene TRBJ1-5; D is undetermined. The CDR3 spans 15 residues. Trimming shortened V by 6 bases and J by 5 bases, and 17 bases separated the two germline ends. From germline, CDR1 is MNHNS and CDR2 SASEGT. CDR3 region: CASRYGLNADQPQHF. The CDR3 region has the DNA TGTGCCAGCAGATATGGCCTGAATGCCGATCAGCCCCAGCATTTT.

This clone has a single count. The chain couples TRBV14 to TRBJ1-4; no clear D. The CDR3 loop spans 13 amino acids. CDR1 and CDR2 (germline): SGHDN, FVKESK. V shed 1 base and J shed 6 bases, with 6 bases lying between them. The CDR3, as DNA: TGTGCCAGCAGCCAAGGAAGTTATGAAAAACTGTTTTTT. This sequence encodes CASSQGSYEKLFF.

This clone was counted a single time. The chain carries TRBV4-2 and TRBJ2-7; no definite D call. Trimming removed 1 base from V and 1 base from J, with 2 bases in between. The CDR3 contains 12 residues. Germline lookup yields CDR1 LGHNA and CDR2 YNFKEQ. In nucleotides, the CDR3 is TGTGCCAGCAGCCAAGGGTCCTACGAGCAGTACTTC. Translating it yields CASSQGSYEQYF.

CDR3 DNA sequence: TGTGCCAGCAGCTTAAGAGGGGAGAGCTCCTACGAGCAGTACTTC. Its protein product is CASSLRGESSYEQYF. The chain carries TRBV11-3 and TRBJ2-7, with D possibly being TRBD1 or TRBD2 (5 bases each). The V end was cut by 2 bases, the J end by 0 bases, with 11 bases between. The CDR3 covers 15 residues. In germline, CDR1 is SGHNT, CDR2 YENEEA.

This chain connects TRBV5-4 to TRBJ2-2, with D perhaps matching TRBD1 or TRBD2 (6 bases each). Trimming took off 0 bases at V and 2 bases at J, with 11 bases between the two ends. This CDR3 has 16 amino acids. Germline V lookup: CDR1 SGHNT, CDR2 YYREEE (reference sequence). The CDR3 is CASSLGGTTNTGELFF. CDR3 sequence (DNA): TGTGCCAGCAGCTTGGGCGGGACAACCAACACCGGGGAGCTGTTTTTT.

V is TRBV5-1 and J is TRBJ2-3, with 12 positions matching TRBD2. There are 16 residues in the CDR3. Germline trimming cut 3 bases from V and 4 bases from J; bases unmatched to any gene: 6. Germline assignment: CDR1 SGHRS and CDR2 YFSETQ. Written as DNA, the CDR3 is TGCGCCAGCAGCTGGAGGACTAGCGGGACCTCAGATACGCAGTATTTT. Translating it yields CASSWRTSGTSDTQYF.

The chain joins TRBV5-5 to TRBJ2-6; the D is unclear. V shed 7 bases and J shed 5 bases, with 22 bases lying between them. Germline lookup yields CDR1 SGHKS and CDR2 YYEKEE (reference sequence). The CDR3 totals 17 residues. The CDR3 DNA is TGTGCCAGCCTCAGCATTGTCGCACAAAGTCGGGCCAACGTCCTGACTTTC. Translated, it gives CASLSIVAQSRANVLTF.

The chain is built from TRBV5-1 and TRBJ1-1; no firm D call. CDR1 and CDR2 (germline): SGHRS, YFSETQ. With 0 bases removed from V and 4 bases from J, the gap between germline ends came to 10 bases. The CDR3 totals 14 residues. CDR3 sequence: CASSLVLAGTEAFF. The DNA for the CDR3 is TGCGCCAGCAGCTTGGTTCTGGCGGGCACTGAAGCTTTCTTT. Full variable domain (outside the CDR3, taken from reference TRBV5-1 and TRBJ1-1): KAGVTQTPRYLIKTRGQQVTLSCSPISGHRSVSWYQQTPGQGLQFLFEYFSETQRNKGNFPGRFSGRQFSNSRSEMNVSTLELGDSALYLCASSLVLAGTEAFFGQGTRLTVV.

The gene calls are TRBV28 and TRBJ1-2; 8 bases line up with TRBD1. Looked up from germline, CDR1 is MDHEN and CDR2 is SYDVKM. The CDR3 is 16 residues long. V shed 5 bases, J shed 3 bases, and the junction held 11 bases outside the gene matches. Here the CDR3 DNA reads TGTGCCAGCAGTCTTCGGCCAGGGGGCGCGGACTATGGCTACACCTTC. Translated, it gives CASSLRPGGADYGYTF.

This chain connects TRBV5-4 to TRBJ1-2; tentatively, D is TRBD1 (5 bases). The germline gives CDR1 SGHNT, CDR2 YYREEE (reference sequence). The V end lost 1 base, the J end lost 4 bases, and 8 bases lay between the germline ends. The CDR3 loop spans 13 amino acids. The CDR3 here is CASSLQGVYGYTF. As DNA, the CDR3 is TGTGCCAGCAGCTTGCAGGGCGTCTATGGCTACACCTTC.

This chain uses TRBV14 with TRBJ1-4; D is possibly TRBD1 (6 bases). The CDR3 contains 17 residues. V gave up 1 base and J gave up 5 bases, with 17 bases separating them. Germline V gives CDR1 SGHDN, CDR2 FVKESK. As DNA, the CDR3 is TGTGCCAGCAGCCAAGCCCGGACGAGGGGGGTGAATGAAAAACTGTTTTTT. It is translated as CASSQARTRGVNEKLFF.